Shown below are 20 T cell receptor beta chains from a single sample sequenced in a study of cytomegalovirus exposure and HLA in healthy donors. 60 Vbeta and 13 Jbeta primers were used in PCR. Data came from immunoSEQ multiplex PCR; TCRdb stores just in-frame clones and leaves some out. The table records 200,000 to 250,000 clones, roughly three quarters of them present only once. The specimen was PBMCs. The receptors shown here come from a man between 50 and 59 years old in good health and CMV-seronegative.

J is TRBJ2-7 and V is TRBV5-1, with TRBD2 matching 11 bases. The germline V gene encodes CDR1 SGHRS and CDR2 YFSETQ. Unmatched junction bases numbered 21, after V lost 3 bases and J lost 4 bases. The CDR3 totals 20 residues. The CDR3 region is CASSSASGTSGIRRRYEQYF. CDR3 nucleotide sequence: TGCGCCAGCAGCTCGGCTTCCGGGACTAGCGGAATCAGGAGGAGGTACGAGCAGTACTTC.

This clone has only one observation. This chain links TRBV4-1 with TRBJ1-3; D remains unclear. The ends were cut back, 0 bases at V and 4 bases at J, with 10 bases in the middle. The length of the CDR3 is 15 residues. Germline lookup yields CDR1 MGHRA and CDR2 YSYEKL. CDR3: CASSQDWTEGNTIYF. The CDR3 nucleotides read TGCGCCAGCAGCCAAGATTGGACTGAGGGAAACACCATATATTTT.

The chain recombines TRBV5-1 with TRBJ2-3, with 15 bases identical to TRBD2. This CDR3 is built from 17 residues. After removal of 3 bases from V and 11 bases from J, the junction contained 13 bases not matched to a gene. Germline V gene sequence: CDR1 SGHRS, CDR2 YFSETQ. The CDR3 region is CASSSGQGGTSGRRQYF. In DNA, the CDR3 is TGCGCCAGCAGCTCCGGACAGGGAGGGACTAGCGGGAGGAGGCAGTATTTT.

V gene TRBV6-5 combines with J gene TRBJ2-7; tentative D call: TRBD1 (5 bases). Germline CDR1 is MNHEY and CDR2 is SVGAGI. V was shortened by 6 bases and J by 3 bases, with 18 bases between the two germline ends. This CDR3 region has 15 residues. CDR3 residues: CASSQGAQLNYEQYF. In nucleotides, the CDR3 is TGTGCCAGCAGCCAAGGGGCACAACTTAACTACGAGCAGTACTTC.

The rearrangement links TRBV25-1 to TRBJ2-7, with TRBD1 matching 8 bases. Germline-derived CDR1 and CDR2 are MGHDK and SYGVNS. This CDR3 has 15 residues. The ends lost 4 bases at V and 3 bases at J; junction bases unmatched: 8. CDR3 in DNA: TGTGCCAGCAGTGGATCGGACAGGGTTATCTACGAGCAGTACTTC. Translation gives CASSGSDRVIYEQYF.

The chain combines TRBV6-5 with TRBJ2-2; possibly TRBD2 for D (5 bases). V was trimmed by 6 bases and J by 4 bases, leaving 9 bases between them. This CDR3 has 13 amino acids. Germline V gene data show CDR1 as MNHEY and CDR2 as SVGAGI. As DNA, the CDR3 is TGTGCCAGCAGAAAGGAGGCCACCGGGGAGCTGTTTTTT. It encodes CASRKEATGELFF.

V is TRBV23-1 and J is TRBJ2-3; TRBD2 matches at 7 bases. TRBV23-1 has ORF status, its function being uncertain. This CDR3 region has 15 residues. Trimming cost V 4 bases and J 0 bases; bases outside gene matches: 4. CDR3 bases: TGCGCCAGCAGTCTAGCGGGCGCTAGCACAGATACGCAGTATTTT. This encodes CASSLAGASTDTQYF.

The genes are TRBV28 and TRBJ1-1; D is unresolved. V lost 6 bases to trimming and J lost 6 bases, with 20 bases between them. This CDR3 has 15 residues. Germline values: CDR1 MDHEN, CDR2 SYDVKM. DNA of the CDR3: TGTGCCAGCAGCCTGGTTGGGCAGGCCGGCTCTGAAGCTTTCTTT. Its translation: CASSLVGQAGSEAFF. Combining the CDR3 with reference TRBV28 and TRBJ1-1 gives the whole variable domain DVKVTQSSRYLVKRTGEKVFLECVQDMDHENMFWYRQDPGLGLRLIYFSYDVKMKEKGDIPEGYSVSREKKERFSLILESASTNQTSMYLCASSLVGQAGSEAFFGQGTRLTVV.

V and J are TRBV11-3 and TRBJ2-2, with TRBD2 identical over 9 bases. Germline CDR1 reads SGHNT; CDR2 reads YENEEA. The CDR3 is 16 amino acids. The ends lost 1 base at V and 4 bases at J; junction bases unmatched: 4. The chain's CDR3 is CASSLVLAGGTGELFF. The CDR3 DNA sequence: TGTGCCAGCAGCTTAGTACTAGCGGGCGGCACCGGGGAGCTGTTTTTT. The variable domain in full, completed from reference TRBV11-3 and TRBJ2-2, reads EAGVVQSPRYKIIEKKQPVAFWCNPISGHNTLYWYLQNLGQGPELLIRYENEEAVDDSQLPKDRFSAERLKGVDSTLKIQPAELGDSAVYLCASSLVLAGGTGELFFGEGSRLTVL.

The V and J genes are TRBV19 and TRBJ1-1; 8 nucleotides align to TRBD1. The germline CDR1 and CDR2 sequences are LNHDA and SQIVND (reference sequence). Germline trimming cut 5 bases from V and 1 base from J; bases unmatched to any gene: 18. CDR3 length: 19 amino acids. The chain's CDR3 is CASSPGQGYKEWPNTEAFF. The CDR3 DNA reads as TGTGCCAGTAGTCCAGGACAGGGTTATAAGGAGTGGCCGAACACTGAAGCTTTCTTT.

The chain uses TRBV25-1 and TRBJ2-1; tentatively, D is TRBD1 (6 bases). Trimming cost V 1 base and J 5 bases, with 6 bases left between them. This CDR3 spans 13 amino acids. Germline V CDR1 and CDR2: MGHDK, SYGVNS. Here the CDR3 reads CASSESGDNEQFF. The CDR3, as DNA: TGTGCCAGCAGTGAATCAGGGGACAATGAGCAGTTCTTC.

This chain connects TRBV6-5 to TRBJ2-7, with 9 bases that match TRBD1. Germline values: CDR1 MNHEY, CDR2 SVGAGI. J gave up 7 bases and V 0 bases, and 7 bases lay outside the gene matches. This CDR3 spans 15 amino acids. CDR3 coding DNA: TGTGCCAGCAGTTACTCAAGGACAGGGGAAGGGGAGCAGTACTTC. It yields the protein CASSYSRTGEGEQYF.

The V gene is TRBV28, the J gene TRBJ2-7, with D perhaps TRBD1 (5 bases). Germline V CDR1 and CDR2: MDHEN, SYDVKM. The V gene lost 5 bases and the J gene lost 2 bases, with 13 bases spanning the gap. This CDR3 has 14 amino acids. The CDR3 coding sequence is TGTGCCAGCAGTCCTTATACAGGCACCTACGAGCAGTACTTC. As protein: CASSPYTGTYEQYF.

The chain couples TRBV2 to TRBJ1-2; TRBD1 matches at 11 bases. Germline CDR1 reads SNHLY; CDR2 reads FYNNEI. The V and J ends lost 5 bases and 8 bases, in that order; junction bases with no gene match: 4. The CDR3 has 13 residues. This chain's CDR3 is CASSLGQGAGYTF. The CDR3 DNA follows: TGTGCCAGCAGTCTTGGACAGGGGGCCGGCTACACCTTC.

This clone has only a few counts. The rearrangement links TRBV7-9 to TRBJ2-7; D is unresolved. The CDR3 covers 14 residues. Trimming shortened V by 1 base and J by 3 bases, and 10 bases separated the two germline ends. From germline, CDR1 is SEHNR and CDR2 FQNEAQ (reference sequence). CDR3 sequence reads: CASSLELQRYEQYF. The DNA of the CDR3 is TGTGCCAGCAGCTTAGAACTCCAGCGCTACGAGCAGTACTTC.

About this clone itself: Germline is not matched at one junction end, which may reflect a read error. The CDR3: CSSSLELAGVMYF. DNA for the CDR3: TGTTCCAGCAGCTTAGAACTAGCGGGAGTTATGTACTTC. This rearrangement joins TRBV7-9 to TRBJ2-7; 11 bases agree with TRBD2. The CDR3 spans 13 residues. Germline V CDR1 and CDR2: SEHNR, FQNEAQ (reference sequence). Based on the CDR3 plus reference TRBV7-9 and TRBJ2-7, the full variable domain is DTGVSQNPRHKITKRGQNVTFRCDPISEHNRLYWYRQTLGQGPEFLTYFQNEAQLEKSRLLSDRFSAERPKGSFSTLEIQRTEQGDSAMYLCSSSLELAGVMYFGPGTRLTVT.

The J gene is TRBJ1-5, the V gene TRBV10-3; unclear D gene. The V end lost 2 bases, the J end lost 1 base, and 9 bases lay between the germline ends. CDR1 and CDR2 (germline): ENHRY, SYGVKD. The CDR3 is made up of 15 amino acids. CDR3 region: CAISEDAISNQPQHF. The CDR3 nucleotides read TGTGCCATCAGTGAGGATGCTATAAGCAATCAGCCCCAGCATTTT.

V is TRBV11-2 and J is TRBJ2-1; the match to TRBD2 covers 8 bases. Per germline, CDR1 SGHAT and CDR2 FQNNGV. The CDR3 covers 17 residues. The V segment lost 0 bases and the J segment 4 bases; nucleotides outside the gene matches: 8. The CDR3 region has the DNA TGTGCCAGCAGCTTAGATCTGAATAGCGGGGCGTACAATGAGCAGTTCTTC. Translation gives CASSLDLNSGAYNEQFF.

V usage is TRBV7-2 and J usage is TRBJ1-5; D remains unclear. Germline loops: CDR1 SGHTA, CDR2 FQGNSA. V was trimmed by 5 bases and J by 3 bases, leaving 8 bases between them. The CDR3 consists of 13 residues. The CDR3 DNA reads as TGTGCCAGCAGCCCCGAGGCCAATCAGCCCCAGCATTTT. It encodes CASSPEANQPQHF.

The chain combines TRBV12-5 with TRBJ1-4, with 10 bases identical to TRBD1. This CDR3 spans 15 amino acids. Germline CDR1 LGHNT, CDR2 FRNRAP. V trimming: 2 bases; J trimming: 8 bases; junction bases outside the gene matches: 5. CDR3 region: CASGLLGTGDEKLFF. The CDR3 DNA is TGTGCTAGTGGTTTGCTCGGGACAGGGGACGAAAAACTGTTTTTT.